These 8 T cell receptor beta chains originate from one sample sequenced in a study of CD8 T cells in Susac syndrome. The RNA input was 0.5 to 1 ug, and it was reverse transcribed with random hexamers. A single record per CDR3 protein comes from TCRdb applying MiXCR to the immunoSEQ multiplex PCR reads. This sample carries some 400,000 distinct CDR3 sequences, 85% to 90% of them seen once, and the ten largest clones take approximately 0.12%. Source material: CD8+ T cells from PBMCs. Source of these receptors: a human donor with multiple sclerosis.

V gene TRBV11-2 combines with J gene TRBJ2-7; D perhaps matches TRBD1 (5 bases). Trimming took off 7 bases at V and 4 bases at J, with 17 bases between the two ends. Looked up from germline, CDR1 is SGHAT and CDR2 is FQNNGV. This CDR3 is built from 14 residues. CDR3 in amino acids: CASNLEFDSYEQYF. DNA of the CDR3: TGTGCCAGCAACTTGGAATTCGACAGTTACGAGCAGTACTTC.

The chain is built from TRBV5-4 and TRBJ1-2; D remains unclear. Germline V gene lookup returns CDR1 SGHNT and CDR2 YYREEE (reference sequence). CDR3 length: 12 residues. Trimming removed 4 bases at V and 4 bases at J, with 8 bases between. The CDR3 reads CASSGRTYGYTF. The DNA of the CDR3 is TGTGCCAGCAGCGGGAGGACCTATGGCTACACCTTC.

The chain combines TRBV28 with TRBJ2-7; 7 bases line up with TRBD1. The germline CDR1 and CDR2 sequences are MDHEN and SYDVKM. The CDR3 spans 13 residues. J lost 3 bases, V lost 9 bases, and 8 bases had no gene match. The CDR3 spells CASKLRDSYEQYF. In DNA, the CDR3 is TGTGCCAGTAAACTCCGGGACAGCTACGAGCAGTACTTC.

This chain links TRBV29-1 with TRBJ1-2; the D is unclear. CDR3 size: 13 residues. The germline V gene encodes CDR1 SQVTM and CDR2 ANQGSEA. V lost 7 bases, J lost 3 bases, and 15 bases lay in between. This CDR3 is CSALPTDHYGYTF. The CDR3 DNA reads TGCAGCGCCCTACCCACAGACCACTATGGCTACACCTTC. Full variable domain (outside the CDR3, taken from reference TRBV29-1 and TRBJ1-2): SAVISQKPSRDICQRGTSLTIQCQVDSQVTMMFWYRQQPGQSLTLIATANQGSEATYESGFVIDKFPISRPNLTFSTLTVSNMSPEDSSIYLCSALPTDHYGYTFGSGTRLTVV.

This chain joins TRBV28 and TRBJ2-5; 11 nucleotides agree with TRBD1. CDR1 and CDR2 (germline): MDHEN, SYDVKM. There are 16 residues in the CDR3. The V and J ends lost 6 bases and 5 bases, in that order; junction bases with no gene match: 11. CDR3 coding DNA: TGTGCCAGCAGCTTCCCCCGGGACAGGGGGGGGGAGACCCAGTACTTC. Its protein is CASSFPRDRGGETQYF.

The V call is TRBV19, the J call TRBJ1-1, with TRBD1 as a possible D gene (5 bases). The germline V gene encodes CDR1 LNHDA and CDR2 SQIVND (reference sequence). With 7 bases removed from V and 7 bases from J, the gap between germline ends came to 19 bases. This CDR3 has 14 residues. CDR3 coding DNA: TGTGCCAGTACGGGCCCGGTGGAAGGGGTTGAAGCTTTCTTT. Protein sequence: CASTGPVEGVEAFF.

The chain combines TRBV7-9 with TRBJ1-1; D gene unclear. With 5 bases removed from V and 6 bases from J, the gap between germline ends came to 7 bases. The CDR3 totals 11 residues. Germline CDR1 reads SEHNR; CDR2 reads FQNEAQ (reference sequence). DNA for the CDR3: TGTGCCAGCAGCGCACAGTCTGAAGCTTTCTTT. Amino acid sequence: CASSAQSEAFF.

In its sample, this clonotype was seen once. The CDR3 DNA sequence: TGTGCCAGCAGTTTTGAAGCTAACTATGGCTACACCTTC. It encodes CASSFEANYGYTF. The chain is built from TRBV12-3 or TRBV12-4 and TRBJ1-2; D not resolved. V shed 3 bases and J shed 0 bases, with 5 bases lying between them. The CDR3 is 13 residues long.